One sample yielded the 14 T cell receptor beta chains listed below, sequenced in a study of CD8+CD57+ T cells in acquired aplastic anemia. The TCR beta profiling, which covered VDJ combination and CDR3 sequence, was carried out using genomic DNA as the template. MiXCR was run by TCRdb on the reads, yielding one entry per CDR3 protein. The sample holds some 160,000 distinct CDR3 sequences, 47% seen once. Only patients with CD8+CD57+ cell expansion on flow cytometry were chosen for sequencing. Sequences were obtained from sorted CD4+, CD8+, or CD8+CD57+ T cells (not recorded which) from PBMCs. The source of these receptors is a human donor with aplastic anemia.

The table lists this clonotype with many counts. This sequence joins TRBV24-1 and TRBJ2-2; D remains unclear. CDR1 and CDR2 (germline): KGHDR, SFDVKD. The V gene lost 4 bases and the J gene lost 1 base, with 9 bases spanning the gap. The CDR3 is made up of 15 amino acids. The CDR3 coding sequence is TGTGCCACCAGTGACTCCACAGTGAACACCGGGGAGCTGTTTTTT. Translating gives CATSDSTVNTGELFF.

This clonotype has at least ten counts. This sequence joins TRBV5-1 and TRBJ2-2; TRBD2 matches 8 bases. The CDR3 sequence is 16 residues long. The J segment lost 8 bases and the V segment lost 0 bases, leaving 9 bases of the junction unmatched. CDR1 is SGHRS and CDR2 is YFSETQ in the germline V gene. The CDR3 sequence is CASSLAPGLAPGELFF. CDR3 DNA sequence: TGCGCCAGCAGCTTGGCCCCTGGACTAGCCCCGGGGGAGCTGTTTTTT.

This clonotype was seen many times. The V gene is TRBV29-1, the J gene TRBJ2-5; D might be TRBD2 (5 bases). Germline CDR1 reads SQVTM; CDR2 reads ANQGSEA. V lost 4 bases, J lost 5 bases, and 11 bases lay in between. The length of the CDR3 is 12 residues. CDR3 region: CSVAARGETQYF. The CDR3 DNA is TGCAGCGTTGCAGCTCGAGGGGAGACCCAGTACTTC.

This chain joins TRBV7-4 and TRBJ1-6; D may be TRBD1 (5 bases). The ends were cut back, 5 bases at V and 8 bases at J, with 10 bases in the middle. Germline V gene sequence: CDR1 SGHVT, CDR2 SQSDAQ. CDR3 length: 13 amino acids. As DNA, the CDR3 is TGTGCCAGCAGCCTTCAGGGTGATTCACCCCTCCACTTT. Amino acids: CASSLQGDSPLHF.

This sequence joins TRBV2 and TRBJ1-6; no clear D gene. Germline CDR1 reads SNHLY; CDR2 reads FYNNEI. The CDR3 contains 13 residues. Deletions cut 11 bases from V and 7 bases from J, with 15 bases between. This chain's CDR3 is CACGFGGNSPLHF. CDR3 sequence (DNA): TGTGCCTGCGGGTTCGGCGGGAATTCACCCCTCCACTTT.

This clonotype was detected many times. The chain carries TRBV20-1 and TRBJ2-7; 8 nucleotides agree with TRBD1. The CDR3 is made up of 15 amino acids. Germline values: CDR1 DFQATT, CDR2 SNEGSKA (reference sequence). V shed 5 bases, J shed 3 bases, and the junction held 12 bases outside the gene matches. CDR3 region: CSARLLQGGDYEQYF. The CDR3 bases are TGCAGTGCTCGCCTTTTACAGGGGGGTGACTACGAGCAGTACTTC.

With respect to this clonotype: This may come from a read error, since a much larger clone is one base off. The chain employs TRBV6-2 or TRBV6-3 and TRBJ1-5, with D possibly matching TRBD1 (5 bases). In germline, CDR1 is MNHEY, CDR2 SVGEGT. V shed 7 bases and J shed 7 bases, with 11 bases lying between them. The CDR3 has 12 amino acids. CDR3 nucleotide sequence: TGTGCCAGCAAAGCAGGGTACCAGCCCCAGCATTTT. Amino acid sequence: CASKAGYQPQHF.

This clonotype was seen a few times. This chain joins TRBV6-5 and TRBJ1-2; TRBD1 matches at 9 bases. The CDR3 has 14 residues. V shed 4 bases and J 4 bases; nucleotides not matched to a gene: 4. Germline V CDR1 and CDR2: MNHEY, SVGAGI. This CDR3 reads CASSWGQGAYGYTF. The CDR3 coding sequence is TGTGCCAGCAGTTGGGGACAGGGTGCCTATGGCTACACCTTC.

V and J are TRBV2 and TRBJ2-3; TRBD2 matches 8 bases. Germline V CDR1 and CDR2: SNHLY, FYNNEI. V trimming: 4 bases; J trimming: 5 bases; junction bases outside the gene matches: 8. CDR3 length: 15 residues. The CDR3 sequence: CASSVASGGIDTQYF. CDR3 nucleotide sequence: TGTGCCAGCAGTGTGGCATCGGGAGGGATAGATACGCAGTATTTT.

The chain combines TRBV2 with TRBJ2-5; D unclear. V lost 8 bases, J lost 10 bases, and 11 bases lay in between. Germline-derived CDR1 and CDR2 are SNHLY and FYNNEI. This CDR3 comprises 10 residues. CDR3 DNA sequence: TGTGCCAGCGGCCCAGGCTTCCAGTACTTC. Protein: CASGPGFQYF.

The sample holds many counts of this clonotype. The J gene is TRBJ2-1, the V gene TRBV7-3; D gene uncertain. Germline assignment: CDR1 SGHTA and CDR2 FQGTGA. The CDR3 is made up of 14 amino acids. Trimming took off 2 bases at V and 4 bases at J, with 9 bases between the two ends. The CDR3 loop reads CASSLDHSYNEQFF. CDR3 in DNA: TGTGCCAGCAGCTTAGACCATTCGTACAATGAGCAGTTCTTC.

This clonotype was picked up a small number of times. The rearrangement links TRBV6-2 or TRBV6-3 to TRBJ1-5; 7 bases map to TRBD1. CDR1 and CDR2 (germline): MNHEY, SVGEGT. V shed 5 bases, J shed 1 base, and the junction held 5 bases outside the gene matches. The CDR3 has 15 amino acids. Here the CDR3 DNA reads TGTGCCAGCAGTCGACAGGGCTTGAGCAATCAGCCCCAGCATTTT. Translating it yields CASSRQGLSNQPQHF.

In this sample, this clonotype turned up a few times. The rearrangement links TRBV3-1 to TRBJ2-3; no clear D. Trimming cost V 0 bases and J 0 bases, with 7 bases left between them. The CDR3 runs to 15 residues. Germline V gives CDR1 LGHDT, CDR2 YNNKEL (reference sequence). For the CDR3, the DNA is TGTGCCAGCAGCCAAGAGGCCGACAGCACAGATACGCAGTATTTT. This codes for CASSQEADSTDTQYF.

This clonotype was seen a single time. The chain recombines TRBV10-1 with TRBJ1-6; TRBD1 matches at 9 bases. Germline assignment: CDR1 WNHNN and CDR2 SYGVQD (reference sequence). The CDR3 is 16 amino acids. V lost 10 bases, J lost 5 bases, and 12 bases stayed unmatched. DNA for the CDR3: TGCGCCAACAAAACCGGGACAGGGACCCATAATTCACCCCTCCACTTT. This encodes CANKTGTGTHNSPLHF.